Shown below are 18 T cell receptor beta chains from a single sample sequenced in a study of blood T cells in healthy people across ages. It was with a sample-barcoded 5' primer and a J-beta primer mix that a second PCR of roughly 7 to 12 cycles was run. One entry per CDR3 protein results from TCRdb running MiXCR on the 5' RACE reads. The sample yields about 1,600,000 distinct CDR3 sequences, about 40% seen once. Material for sequencing was blood. Receptors originate from a woman younger than 30 in good health.

This clonotype was detected a few times. The J gene is TRBJ2-2, the V gene TRBV20-1; 9 bases are a match to TRBD1. V was clipped by 6 bases and J by 2 bases; unmatched bases: 7. The CDR3 covers 15 residues. Germline V gives CDR1 DFQATT, CDR2 SNEGSKA (reference sequence). The CDR3 DNA reads as TGCAGTGCGCGAACAGGGGGCCTCAACACCGGGGAGCTGTTTTTT. Its translation: CSARTGGLNTGELFF.

This clonotype was observed a single time. V and J are TRBV7-2 and TRBJ2-5; maybe TRBD1 (7 bases). V dropped 3 bases and J dropped 4 bases, with 18 bases sitting between them. Germline assignment: CDR1 SGHTA and CDR2 FQGNSA. This CDR3 has 16 residues. The CDR3 coding sequence is TGTGCCAGCAGCTTCCGGACAGGAGGGGGCGGAGAGACCCAGTACTTC. It is translated as CASSFRTGGGGETQYF.

This clonotype was detected only a few times. V gene TRBV11-2 combines with J gene TRBJ2-7, with 7 bases aligning to TRBD2. The CDR3 extends over 15 amino acids. The germline CDR1 and CDR2 sequences are SGHAT and FQNNGV. With V trimmed by 4 bases and J by 0 bases, 6 bases remained unmatched. The CDR3 sequence: CASSSPAGISYEQYF. As DNA, the CDR3 is TGTGCCAGCAGCTCCCCAGCGGGAATCTCCTACGAGCAGTACTTC.

This clonotype was seen repeatedly, ten times or more. An end of the junction differs from the germline gene, which may be a read error. V and J are TRBV2 and TRBJ2-4; D is undetermined. There are 14 residues in the CDR3. Germline loops: CDR1 SNHLY, CDR2 FYNNEI. The CDR3 DNA is TGTGCCAGCAGCGAAGGATCGGCCAAAAACATTCAGTACTTC. Translation: CASSEGSAKNIQYF.

This clonotype was picked up a small number of times. The genes are TRBV10-3 and TRBJ2-3; 9 bases map to TRBD2. Germline assignment: CDR1 ENHRY and CDR2 SYGVKD. J lost 4 bases, V lost 7 bases, and 3 bases had no gene match. The CDR3 extends over 13 amino acids. Here the CDR3 reads CAITRGGADTQYF. The DNA for the CDR3 is TGTGCCATCACGCGGGGGGGGGCAGATACGCAGTATTTT.

In this sample, this clonotype turned up once. The chain recombines TRBV5-5 with TRBJ2-7; TRBD2 aligns across 9 bases. Looked up from germline, CDR1 is SGHKS and CDR2 is YYEKEE (reference sequence). The CDR3 is 14 residues long. V shed 3 bases, J shed 4 bases, and the junction held 5 bases outside the gene matches. In DNA, the CDR3 is TGTGCCAGCAGCTCTCGAGCGGGAGGTTACGAGCAGTACTTC. Translated: CASSSRAGGYEQYF.

This clonotype was seen once. This chain uses TRBV24-1 with TRBJ2-7, with D maybe TRBD1 (10 bases). The CDR3 length is 20 residues. Trimming pared 4 bases from V and 7 bases from J, leaving 34 bases between. CDR1 is KGHDR, CDR2 SFDVKD, per germline. The CDR3 DNA sequence: TGTGCCACCAGTGACCCGACAGGGGGCCTAGCGGGGCTCTCCTACAATGAGCAGTACTTC. Translating it yields CATSDPTGGLAGLSYNEQYF.

The V and J genes are TRBV6-5 and TRBJ2-1, with 13 bases fitting TRBD2. V lost 2 bases to trimming and J lost 5 bases; unmatched junction nucleotides: 15. The CDR3 consists of 20 residues. Germline V CDR1 and CDR2: MNHEY, SVGAGI. CDR3 bases: TGTGCCAGCAGTTACCAGGCACTAGCGGGGGGGCATAAGACGGACAATGAGCAGTTCTTC. Encoded protein: CASSYQALAGGHKTDNEQFF.

The chain employs TRBV15 and TRBJ2-7; possible D gene TRBD1, 5 bases. Germline V gene lookup returns CDR1 LNHNV and CDR2 YYDKDF (reference sequence). Trimming shortened V by 1 base and J by 9 bases, and 10 bases separated the two germline ends. The CDR3 has 12 amino acids. CDR3: CATSRGQRGQYF. The CDR3 DNA is TGTGCCACCAGCAGAGGACAGCGCGGGCAGTACTTC.

This chain uses TRBV20-1 with TRBJ2-4; no firm D call. Gene TRBJ2-7 matches the end of the DNA better, so the J call may be wrong. The CDR3 has 13 residues. The germline V gene has CDR1 DFQATT and CDR2 SNEGSKA (reference sequence). As DNA, the CDR3 is TGCAGTGCTAGAGGCGCGGCCACCTACGAGCAGTACTTC. Its protein product is CSARGAATYEQYF.

This clonotype has more than one count but fewer than ten. V usage is TRBV6-5 and J usage is TRBJ1-2; 7 positions agree with TRBD1. V dropped 8 bases and J dropped 8; count of bases not matched to a gene: 14. The CDR3 spans 14 residues. The germline CDR1 and CDR2 sequences are MNHEY and SVGAGI. CDR3 sequence reads: CASRPSAGGKGYTF. CDR3 DNA: TGTGCCAGCCGCCCCTCCGCAGGGGGGAAAGGCTACACCTTC.

The CDR3, as DNA: TGTGCCAGCAGTGTGTTACTAGCGGGGGCCGGGGGTGAGCAGTTCTTC. This codes for CASSVLLAGAGGEQFF. The rearrangement joins TRBV2 to TRBJ2-1; 11 bases align to TRBD2. CDR3 length equals 16 residues. Germline V gene data show CDR1 as SNHLY and CDR2 as FYNNEI. J was trimmed by 9 bases and V by 4 bases; bases with no gene match: 11.

Concerning this clonotype: A much larger clone is a single base away; this may be a read error. The CDR3: CVSSFNEQFF. In DNA, the CDR3 is TGTGTCAGCAGTTTCAATGAGCAGTTCTTC. This chain links TRBV28 with TRBJ2-1; no clear D gene. The CDR3 extends over 10 amino acids. The V gene's germline CDR1 is MDHEN and CDR2 SYDVKM.

This clonotype was picked up a small number of times. This chain joins TRBV4-1 and TRBJ1-1, with TRBD1 matching 8 bases. The length of the CDR3 is 13 residues. J lost 5 bases, V lost 7 bases, and 6 bases had no gene match. The germline V gene encodes CDR1 MGHRA and CDR2 YSYEKL. CDR3 nucleotides: TGCGCCAGCAAACCTGACAGGGGAACTGAAGCTTTCTTT. Its protein product is CASKPDRGTEAFF.

This clonotype has a handful of counts. The chain has TRBV27 and TRBJ1-1; TRBD1 might be the D (6 bases). CDR1 and CDR2 (germline): MNHEY, SMNVEV (reference sequence). Trimming took 6 bases from V and 6 from J, leaving 8 bases between them. The CDR3 loop spans 11 amino acids. The CDR3 sequence is CASSRGAEAFF. In DNA, the CDR3 is TGTGCCAGCAGCAGGGGAGCTGAAGCTTTCTTT.

The chain uses TRBV5-1 and TRBJ2-2, with 8 nucleotides matching TRBD1. The CDR3 contains 16 residues. Germline assignment: CDR1 SGHRS and CDR2 YFSETQ. After removal of 0 bases from V and 4 bases from J, the junction contained 5 bases not matched to a gene. The CDR3 sequence: CASSLAGRGRTGELFF. CDR3 sequence (DNA): TGCGCCAGCAGCTTGGCGGGCAGGGGGCGCACCGGGGAGCTGTTTTTT.

The chain has TRBV27 and TRBJ2-3, with D hard to call. V lost 2 bases and J lost 4, with 10 bases in between. This CDR3 is 14 amino acids long. CDR1 and CDR2 from the germline V gene are MNHEY and SMNVEV (reference sequence). The CDR3 nucleotides read TGTGCCAGCAGTTTAGCCCATGGTGCAGATACGCAGTATTTT. It yields the protein CASSLAHGADTQYF.

The rearrangement joins TRBV20-1 to TRBJ2-1; D unclear. CDR3 size: 13 residues. Germline CDR1 and CDR2: DFQATT and SNEGSKA (reference sequence). The germline V and J ends were trimmed by 5 bases and 8 bases, with 16 bases remaining between them. In DNA, the CDR3 is TGCAGTGCTTTCGGTCCAGATCAGGATGAGCAGTTCTTC. Translated, it gives CSAFGPDQDEQFF.